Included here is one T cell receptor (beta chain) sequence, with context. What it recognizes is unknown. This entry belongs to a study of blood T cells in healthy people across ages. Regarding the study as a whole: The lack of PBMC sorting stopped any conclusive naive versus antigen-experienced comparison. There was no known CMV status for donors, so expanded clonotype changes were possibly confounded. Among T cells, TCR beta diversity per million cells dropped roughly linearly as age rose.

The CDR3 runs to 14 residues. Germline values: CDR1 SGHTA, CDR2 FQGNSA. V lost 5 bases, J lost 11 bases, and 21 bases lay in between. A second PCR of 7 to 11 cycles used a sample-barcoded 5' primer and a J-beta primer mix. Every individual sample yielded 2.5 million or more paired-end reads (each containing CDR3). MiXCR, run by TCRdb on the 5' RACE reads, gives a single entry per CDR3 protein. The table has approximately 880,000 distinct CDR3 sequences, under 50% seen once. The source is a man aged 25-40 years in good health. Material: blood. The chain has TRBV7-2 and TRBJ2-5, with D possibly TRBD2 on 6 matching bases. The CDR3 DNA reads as TGTGCCAGCAGCCCTCCCGGCGGGGATGGTGAGCAGTACTTC. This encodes CASSPPGGDGEQYF.